The 16 T cell receptor beta chains below come from one sample, sequenced in a study of control samples from healthy donors and cancer patients. Measured with immunoSEQ multiplex PCR; TCRdb has only the in-frame clones, and not every one. The sample shows more than 90,000 clones, around 88% of them seen only once. Material for sequencing was blood. The receptors here all came from a man aged 25-40 years in good health.

V gene TRBV11-2 combines with J gene TRBJ2-7; 7 bases are shared with TRBD1. Germline lookup yields CDR1 SGHAT and CDR2 FQNNGV. After removal of 1 base from V and 4 bases from J, the junction contained 7 bases not matched to a gene. CDR3 length equals 15 residues. In DNA, the CDR3 is TGTGCCAGCAGCTTAGTTCAGGGGGTCCCGTACGAGCAGTACTTC. Translated, it gives CASSLVQGVPYEQYF.

This chain uses TRBV27 with TRBJ2-1; 8 bases fit TRBD2. The junction had 9 bases not matched to a gene; V was cut back by 3 bases and J by 5 bases. CDR1 and CDR2 from the germline V gene are MNHEY and SMNVEV (reference sequence). CDR3 length: 16 residues. The DNA for the CDR3 is TGTGCCAGCAGTTTTTTAAGCGGGAGATTCGACAATGAGCAGTTCTTC. Translating gives CASSFLSGRFDNEQFF.

The rearrangement links TRBV7-3 to TRBJ1-6; the D gene is possibly TRBD1 (6 bases). Germline V gene lookup returns CDR1 SGHTA and CDR2 FQGTGA. This CDR3 comprises 14 residues. V lost 4 bases, J lost 9 bases, and 13 bases lay in between. Written as DNA, the CDR3 is TGTGCCAGCAGCTCGACAGGTGGGAGTTCACCCCTCCACTTT. Translating gives CASSSTGGSSPLHF.

The chain recombines TRBV4-1 with TRBJ2-6; TRBD1 matches 9 bases. The CDR3 loop spans 18 amino acids. J was trimmed by 4 bases and V by 4 bases; bases with no gene match: 11. Per germline, CDR1 MGHRA and CDR2 YSYEKL. The CDR3 reads CASSPQGQGPTGANVLTF. The CDR3 coding sequence is TGCGCCAGCAGCCCACAGGGACAGGGTCCCACCGGGGCCAACGTCCTGACTTTC.

The CDR3 DNA sequence: TGTGCCAGCAGTGCGGGGTATGGCTACACCTTC. Translated, it gives CASSAGYGYTF. The chain links TRBV12-3 or TRBV12-4 to TRBJ1-2, with D hard to call. V lost 5 bases, J lost 5 bases, and 6 bases lay in between. This CDR3 contains 11 residues.

The chain couples TRBV7-2 to TRBJ2-7; D is possibly TRBD2 (6 bases). The CDR3 is 14 amino acids. Deletions cut 1 base from V and 7 bases from J, with 14 bases between. CDR1 is SGHTA and CDR2 is FQGNSA in the germline V gene. The CDR3 coding sequence is TGTGCCAGCAGCTTAGGGCTCGGGGGAGATGAGCAGTACTTC. Amino acids: CASSLGLGGDEQYF.

This clone was detected a few times. The V call is TRBV9, the J call TRBJ2-3, with unresolved D. Germline assignment: CDR1 SGDLS and CDR2 YYNGEE. Trimming pared 1 base from V and 1 base from J, leaving 4 bases between. The CDR3 length is 13 residues. CDR3: CASSVQGTDTQYF. The DNA of the CDR3 is TGTGCCAGCAGCGTACAGGGCACAGATACGCAGTATTTT.

This clone is a singleton in its sample. The V call is TRBV11-2, the J call TRBJ2-2, with 8 bases that match TRBD1. This CDR3 contains 15 residues. Per the germline V gene, CDR1 is SGHAT and CDR2 is FQNNGV. Trimming removed 2 bases from V and 5 bases from J; junction bases left unmatched: 4. The CDR3 sequence is CASSLQGAPTGELFF. DNA of the CDR3: TGTGCCAGCAGCTTACAGGGGGCTCCGACCGGGGAGCTGTTTTTT.

V gene TRBV2 combines with J gene TRBJ1-1, with D perhaps matching TRBD1 (6 bases). Germline values: CDR1 SNHLY, CDR2 FYNNEI. The CDR3 is 11 residues long. V was cut by 7 bases and J by 7 bases, with 10 bases left in between. Here the CDR3 reads CASKGGFEAFF. The CDR3 DNA is TGTGCCAGCAAGGGGGGCTTTGAAGCTTTCTTT.

The count of this clone is one. This chain connects TRBV24-1 to TRBJ2-1; D could derive from TRBD1 or TRBD2 (5 bases each). V was cut by 4 bases and J by 4 bases, with 13 bases left in between. CDR1 and CDR2 from the germline V gene are KGHDR and SFDVKD. This CDR3 has 15 amino acids. The CDR3 region is CATSDSGTGYNEQFF. The CDR3 coding sequence is TGTGCCACCAGTGACTCTGGGACGGGGTACAATGAGCAGTTCTTC.

The rearrangement joins TRBV18 to TRBJ1-4; no definite D call. This CDR3 spans 17 amino acids. Germline V gene lookup returns CDR1 KGHSH and CDR2 LQKENI. Trimming shortened V by 2 bases and J by 3 bases, and 16 bases separated the two germline ends. The CDR3 loop reads CASSPFPPGGSNEKLFF. In DNA, the CDR3 is TGTGCCAGCTCACCATTCCCTCCAGGCGGTTCTAATGAAAAACTGTTTTTT. Full variable domain (missing parts from reference TRBV18 and TRBJ1-4): NAGVMQNPRHLVRRRGQEARLRCSPMKGHSHVYWYRQLPEEGLKFMVYLQKENIIDESGMPKERFSAEFPKEGPSILRIQQVVRGDSAAYFCASSPFPPGGSNEKLFFGSGTQLSVL.

J is TRBJ2-7 and V is TRBV6-6; 9 bases match TRBD2. The junction had 4 bases not matched to a gene; V was cut back by 0 bases and J by 1 base. Per the germline V gene, CDR1 is MNHNY and CDR2 is SVGAGI (reference sequence). CDR3 length equals 16 residues. CDR3 amino acids: CASSYSTSGGSYEQYV. The DNA for the CDR3 is TGTGCCAGCAGTTACTCGACAAGCGGGGGGTCCTACGAGCAGTACGTC.

Concerning this clone itself: Other DNA sequences within the sample encode an identical CDR3. The chain links TRBV2 to TRBJ1-1; D gene ambiguous. Germline V gives CDR1 SNHLY, CDR2 FYNNEI. Between the trimmed V and J ends, which lost 1 base and 4 bases, there was a span of 10 bases. The CDR3 consists of 14 residues. The DNA of the CDR3 is TGTGCCAGCAGTGAAGTCAGGTTGGGCACTGAAGCTTTCTTT. Amino acids: CASSEVRLGTEAFF.

The DNA for the CDR3 is TGCGCCAGCAGCTTACAGCTATCTAGCACAGATACGCAGTATTTT. It translates to CASSLQLSSTDTQYF. The V and J genes are TRBV5-1 and TRBJ2-3; no clear D. The CDR3 totals 15 residues. The V gene's germline CDR1 is SGHRS and CDR2 YFSETQ. V was clipped by 2 bases and J by 0 bases, with 10 bases between them.

The chain carries TRBV28 and TRBJ1-4; TRBD1 agrees at 9 bases. The CDR3 runs 16 residues. The trim removed 3 bases at V and 6 bases at J, leaving 8 bases unmatched. In germline, CDR1 is MDHEN, CDR2 SYDVKM. The CDR3 region is CASSFQDGTGYEKLFF. The CDR3 nucleotides read TGTGCCAGCAGTTTCCAGGATGGGACAGGGTATGAAAAACTGTTTTTT. Combining the CDR3 with reference TRBV28 and TRBJ1-4 gives the whole variable domain DVKVTQSSRYLVKRTGEKVFLECVQDMDHENMFWYRQDPGLGLRLIYFSYDVKMKEKGDIPEGYSVSREKKERFSLILESASTNQTSMYLCASSFQDGTGYEKLFFGSGTQLSVL.

CDR3 sequence reads: CSANLAREQFF. The DNA of the CDR3 is TGCAGTGCCAATCTAGCACGCGAGCAGTTCTTC. The chain links TRBV20-1 to TRBJ2-1; maybe TRBD2 (5 bases). The CDR3 length is 11 residues. Germline V lookup: CDR1 DFQATT, CDR2 SNEGSKA (reference sequence). V was pared by 6 bases and J by 10 bases, with 13 bases between.